This record covers a single TCR beta chain. Its antigen is unidentified. The donors were members of the roughly 120-subject validation cohort (separate from the 666-subject first cohort). CDR1 is SQVTM and CDR2 is ANQGSEA in the germline V gene. There are 13 residues in the CDR3. J was trimmed by 4 bases and V by 4 bases; bases with no gene match: 0. The table came from immunoSEQ multiplex PCR; TCRdb's copy has only in-frame clones and leaves some out. The data contain around 200,000 clones, about 81% of them singletons. This entry belongs to a study of cytomegalovirus exposure and HLA in healthy donors. General study results and limits: TCR sequences were mostly rare, though some public TCRs occurred in many donors. Reports credit the classifier with highly specific, highly sensitive diagnosis of cytomegalovirus status. The study flagged 150 to 200 TCR beta chains as cytomegalovirus-associated.

This clonotype originated in a woman in her twenties or thirties in good health and CMV-seronegative. V is TRBV29-1 and J is TRBJ1-4; TRBD1 agrees at 10 bases. The sequenced material came from PBMCs. The CDR3 region is CSVGTGGNEKLFF. Here the CDR3 DNA reads TGCAGCGTTGGGACAGGGGGTAATGAAAAACTGTTTTTT.